The clone carrying this T cell receptor beta chain was recorded a few times. The sample comes from a study of T-cell reconstitution after alpha-beta-depleted transplantation in children. V lost 4 bases and J lost 4, with 9 bases in between. This CDR3 has 13 residues. Germline CDR1 and CDR2: SGDLS and YYNGEE. Researchers prepared the TCRbeta library using unique molecular identifiers, the study reports. MiXCR, applied by TCRdb to the PCR reads, yields one record per CDR3 protein. The data show around 480,000 distinct CDR3 sequences, approximately 32% seen once. Sequencing was performed on PBMCs from the stem cell graft donor, taken from the stem cell graft. This clonotype originated in a human donor who donated a stem cell graft to a child with aplastic anemia. V is TRBV9 and J is TRBJ1-3, with no clear D. CDR3 sequence reads: CASSPSEGNTIYF. The CDR3, as DNA: TGTGCCAGCAGCCCCTCGGAGGGAAACACCATATATTTT.